The 17 T cell receptor beta chains presented below share a single source sample, sequenced in a study of blood T cell repertoires in COVID-19 (dated by TCRdb to 2019 to 2021). Libraries were constructed by the immunoSEQ multiplex PCR assay. TCRdb limited this immuneACCESS table to in-frame rearrangements with V and J called. A share of clones is missing; checked studies link under half to unresolved V genes, and the rest is unexplained. Across this sample there are 150,000 to 200,000 clones, with about 93% seen only once. The ten largest clones represent roughly 0.56% of the sample. The sample taken for sequencing was peripheral blood. The receptors stem from a man aged 50-60 years with acute or convalescent COVID-19.

The V gene is TRBV9, the J gene TRBJ1-6; no firm D call. This CDR3 spans 15 amino acids. The V end was cut by 3 bases, the J end by 8 bases, with 15 bases between. CDR1 is SGDLS, CDR2 YYNGEE, per germline. The CDR3 DNA sequence: TGTGCCAGCAGCGGAGGTGGAGGCGGGCATTCACCCCTCCACTTT. Translated, it gives CASSGGGGGHSPLHF. Supplemented by reference TRBV9 and TRBJ1-6, the full variable domain reads DSGVTQTPKHLITATGQRVTLRCSPRSGDLSVYWYQQSLDQGLQFLIQYYNGEERAKGNILERFSAQQFPDLHSELNLSSLELGDSALYFCASSGGGGGHSPLHFGNGTRLTVT.

This clone was observed a single time. The V and J genes are TRBV28 and TRBJ1-1; D gene uncertain. Per germline, CDR1 MDHEN and CDR2 SYDVKM. V shed 4 bases and J shed 4 bases, with 10 bases lying between them. The CDR3 is 13 amino acids. As DNA, the CDR3 is TGTGCCAGCAGTTCACAGACATTCACTGAAGCTTTCTTT. It is translated as CASSSQTFTEAFF.

The chain recombines TRBV27 with TRBJ1-6; weak D call: TRBD1 (6 bases). CDR1 is MNHEY, CDR2 SMNVEV, per germline (reference sequence). The V gene lost 4 bases and the J gene lost 7 bases, with 17 bases spanning the gap. The CDR3 spans 16 residues. The CDR3 DNA reads as TGTGCCAGCAGTTCACGCCTACAGGGTACCAATTCACCCCTCCACTTT. It specifies CASSSRLQGTNSPLHF.

The chain has TRBV5-1 and TRBJ1-3; 9 nucleotides match TRBD1. The J segment lost 0 bases and the V segment lost 4 bases, leaving 8 bases of the junction unmatched. The V gene's germline CDR1 is SGHRS and CDR2 YFSETQ. This CDR3 comprises 17 residues. The CDR3 here is CASSPQGQGNSGNTIYF. The CDR3 DNA sequence: TGCGCCAGCAGCCCGCAAGGACAGGGGAACTCTGGAAACACCATATATTTT.

The J gene is TRBJ2-5, the V gene TRBV6-5; 9 nucleotides line up with TRBD1. CDR1 and CDR2 (germline): MNHEY, SVGAGI. The CDR3 is made up of 14 amino acids. Unmatched junction bases numbered 6, after V lost 6 bases and J lost 4 bases. CDR3 DNA sequence: TGTGCCAGCAGACCCGGACAGGGGCGAGAGACCCAGTACTTC. The encoded protein is CASRPGQGRETQYF.

This chain joins TRBV5-6 and TRBJ2-7; no definite D call. Trimming left V 0 bases short and J 6 bases short, with 10 bases between. The germline V gene has CDR1 SGHDT and CDR2 YYEEEE. The CDR3 is 13 amino acids. The CDR3 region has the DNA TGTGCCAGCAGCTTGGTCGGGTACACCGAGCAGTACTTC. Residues: CASSLVGYTEQYF. Combining the CDR3 with reference TRBV5-6 and TRBJ2-7 gives the whole variable domain DAGVTQSPTHLIKTRGQQVTLRCSPKSGHDTVSWYQQALGQGPQFIFQYYEEEERQRGNFPDRFSGHQFPNYSSELNVNALLLGDSALYLCASSLVGYTEQYFGPGTRLTVT.

Turning to this clone: At the DNA level, this CDR3 is encoded by other sequences in the same sample as well. The rearrangement links TRBV5-6 to TRBJ1-3; possible D gene TRBD1, 5 bases. The V gene's germline CDR1 is SGHDT and CDR2 YYEEEE. With 0 bases removed from V and 1 base from J, the gap between germline ends came to 8 bases. The CDR3 sequence is 15 residues long. CDR3 sequence: CASSLAGGSGNTIYF. As DNA, the CDR3 is TGTGCCAGCAGCTTGGCCGGGGGTTCTGGAAACACCATATATTTT.

The V and J genes are TRBV7-2 and TRBJ1-3, with 9 nucleotides matching TRBD1. CDR3 size: 14 residues. The germline CDR1 and CDR2 sequences are SGHTA and FQGNSA. V shed 5 bases and J 4 bases; nucleotides not matched to a gene: 3. The CDR3 sequence: CASSAGTGGNTIYF. CDR3 bases: TGTGCCAGCAGCGCCGGGACAGGGGGAAACACCATATATTTT.

In the case of this clone: Different DNA sequences within this sample yield the same CDR3. The CDR3 reads CASSIWDRANQPQHF. The CDR3 DNA is TGTGCCAGTAGTATTTGGGACAGAGCCAATCAGCCCCAGCATTTT. The V and J genes are TRBV19 and TRBJ1-5; TRBD1 matches 7 bases. CDR3 length equals 15 residues. The V and J ends lost 3 bases and 3 bases, in that order; junction bases with no gene match: 5. CDR1 LNHDA and CDR2 SQIVND come from the germline V gene (reference sequence).

V usage is TRBV11-2 and J usage is TRBJ2-5; 7 nucleotides line up with TRBD2. Per germline, CDR1 SGHAT and CDR2 FQNNGV. CDR3 size: 15 residues. Trimming at V came to 0 bases and at J to 2 bases, leaving 3 bases not matched to a gene. The CDR3 reads CASSLDRDYQETQYF. The CDR3 DNA sequence: TGTGCCAGCAGCTTAGATCGGGACTATCAAGAGACCCAGTACTTC.

The chain links TRBV21-1 to TRBJ2-7; the DNA was not compared with TRBD2, the D call given in the table. TRBV21-1 represents a pseudogene. CDR3 length equals 15 residues. The CDR3 DNA reads as TGTGCCAGCAGCAACCGGGACTCGGGTATGTGCGAGCAGTACGTC. This encodes CASSNRDSGMCEQYV.

This chain joins TRBV28 and TRBJ1-1; 8 bases align to TRBD1. Germline CDR1 is MDHEN and CDR2 is SYDVKM. J gave up 1 base and V 9 bases, and 13 bases lay outside the gene matches. The CDR3 has 16 amino acids. In DNA form, the CDR3 reads TGTGCCAGGGATAATGAGGGACAGGTTAGGAACACTGAAGCTTTCTTT. Translated, it gives CARDNEGQVRNTEAFF. The whole variable domain, remainder taken from reference TRBV28 and TRBJ1-1, is DVKVTQSSRYLVKRTGEKVFLECVQDMDHENMFWYRQDPGLGLRLIYFSYDVKMKEKGDIPEGYSVSREKKERFSLILESASTNQTSMYLCARDNEGQVRNTEAFFGQGTRLTVV.

The J gene is TRBJ1-2, the V gene TRBV6-5; the match to TRBD1 covers 7 bases. The CDR3 is 13 residues long. From germline, CDR1 is MNHEY and CDR2 SVGAGI. V gave up 6 bases and J gave up 5 bases; unmatched junction bases: 6. The CDR3 bases are TGTGCCAGCAGACGACAGGGTCAGTATGGCTACACCTTC. Protein product: CASRRQGQYGYTF.

The CDR3 sequence: CASAGGLAQETQYF. The CDR3, as DNA: TGCGCCAGCGCCGGTGGGCTAGCGCAAGAGACCCAGTACTTC. The V call is TRBV5-1, the J call TRBJ2-5, with D perhaps TRBD2 (6 bases). Germline V CDR1 and CDR2: SGHRS, YFSETQ. This CDR3 comprises 14 residues. V lost 7 bases to trimming and J lost 2 bases, with 15 bases between them.

V usage is TRBV6-5 and J usage is TRBJ2-5, with 9 bases that match TRBD2. The CDR3 loop spans 14 amino acids. With 5 bases clipped from V and 7 bases from J, the junction kept 8 bases outside the gene matches. Germline CDR1 MNHEY, CDR2 SVGAGI. The CDR3 reads CASSQGLAVGTQYF. CDR3 coding DNA: TGTGCCAGCAGTCAGGGACTAGCAGTTGGGACCCAGTACTTC.

The V and J genes are TRBV18 and TRBJ1-2; D unresolved. The germline V gene has CDR1 KGHSH and CDR2 LQKENI. The CDR3 contains 15 residues. V was pared by 0 bases and J by 0 bases, with 8 bases between. The CDR3 DNA reads TGTGCCAGCTCACCACCAACGGGAACTAACTATGGCTACACCTTC. Its translation is CASSPPTGTNYGYTF. The full variable domain, its missing parts supplied by reference TRBV18 and TRBJ1-2, is NAGVMQNPRHLVRRRGQEARLRCSPMKGHSHVYWYRQLPEEGLKFMVYLQKENIIDESGMPKERFSAEFPKEGPSILRIQQVVRGDSAAYFCASSPPTGTNYGYTFGSGTRLTVV.

This chain connects TRBV19 to TRBJ1-3, with 10 positions matching TRBD1. CDR1 is LNHDA, CDR2 SQIVND, per germline (reference sequence). There are 16 residues in the CDR3. V lost 7 bases to trimming and J lost 0 bases; unmatched junction nucleotides: 6. CDR3 residues: CASMPGQGTSGNTIYF. Written as DNA, the CDR3 is TGTGCCAGTATGCCGGGACAGGGGACCTCTGGAAACACCATATATTTT.